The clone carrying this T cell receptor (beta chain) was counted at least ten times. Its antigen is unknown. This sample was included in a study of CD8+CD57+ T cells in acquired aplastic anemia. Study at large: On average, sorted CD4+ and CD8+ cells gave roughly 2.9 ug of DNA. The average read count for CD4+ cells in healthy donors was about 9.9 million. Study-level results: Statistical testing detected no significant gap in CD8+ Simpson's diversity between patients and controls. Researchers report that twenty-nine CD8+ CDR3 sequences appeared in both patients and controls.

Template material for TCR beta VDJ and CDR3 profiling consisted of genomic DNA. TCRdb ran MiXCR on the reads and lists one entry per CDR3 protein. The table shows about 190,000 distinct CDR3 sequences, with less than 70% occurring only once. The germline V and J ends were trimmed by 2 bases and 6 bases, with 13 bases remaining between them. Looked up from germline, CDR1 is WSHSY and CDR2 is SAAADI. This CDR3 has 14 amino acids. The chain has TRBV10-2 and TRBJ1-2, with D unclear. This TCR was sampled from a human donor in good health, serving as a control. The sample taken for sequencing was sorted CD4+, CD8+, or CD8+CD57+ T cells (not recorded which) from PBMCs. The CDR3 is CASSERLGADGYTF. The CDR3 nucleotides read TGCGCCAGCAGTGAGAGGTTAGGAGCCGATGGCTACACCTTC.